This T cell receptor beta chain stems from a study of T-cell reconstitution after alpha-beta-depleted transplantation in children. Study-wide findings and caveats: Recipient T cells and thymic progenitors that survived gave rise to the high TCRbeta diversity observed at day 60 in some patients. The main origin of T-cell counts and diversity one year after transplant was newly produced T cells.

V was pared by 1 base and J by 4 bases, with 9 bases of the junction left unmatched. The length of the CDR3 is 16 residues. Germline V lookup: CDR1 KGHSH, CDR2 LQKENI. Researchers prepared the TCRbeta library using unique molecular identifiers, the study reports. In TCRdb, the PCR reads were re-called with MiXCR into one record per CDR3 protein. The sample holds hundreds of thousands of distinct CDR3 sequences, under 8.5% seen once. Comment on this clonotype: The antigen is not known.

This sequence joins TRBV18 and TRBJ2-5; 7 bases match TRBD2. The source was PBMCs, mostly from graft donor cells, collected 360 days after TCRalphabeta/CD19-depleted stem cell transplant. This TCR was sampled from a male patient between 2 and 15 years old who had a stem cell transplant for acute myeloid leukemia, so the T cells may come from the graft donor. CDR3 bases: TGTGCCAGCTCACCACGGACTAGGGTTTCTATAGAGACCCAGTACTTC. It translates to CASSPRTRVSIETQYF. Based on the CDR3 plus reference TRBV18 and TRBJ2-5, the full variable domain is NAGVMQNPRHLVRRRGQEARLRCSPMKGHSHVYWYRQLPEEGLKFMVYLQKENIIDESGMPKERFSAEFPKEGPSILRIQQVVRGDSAAYFCASSPRTRVSIETQYFGPGTRLLVL.